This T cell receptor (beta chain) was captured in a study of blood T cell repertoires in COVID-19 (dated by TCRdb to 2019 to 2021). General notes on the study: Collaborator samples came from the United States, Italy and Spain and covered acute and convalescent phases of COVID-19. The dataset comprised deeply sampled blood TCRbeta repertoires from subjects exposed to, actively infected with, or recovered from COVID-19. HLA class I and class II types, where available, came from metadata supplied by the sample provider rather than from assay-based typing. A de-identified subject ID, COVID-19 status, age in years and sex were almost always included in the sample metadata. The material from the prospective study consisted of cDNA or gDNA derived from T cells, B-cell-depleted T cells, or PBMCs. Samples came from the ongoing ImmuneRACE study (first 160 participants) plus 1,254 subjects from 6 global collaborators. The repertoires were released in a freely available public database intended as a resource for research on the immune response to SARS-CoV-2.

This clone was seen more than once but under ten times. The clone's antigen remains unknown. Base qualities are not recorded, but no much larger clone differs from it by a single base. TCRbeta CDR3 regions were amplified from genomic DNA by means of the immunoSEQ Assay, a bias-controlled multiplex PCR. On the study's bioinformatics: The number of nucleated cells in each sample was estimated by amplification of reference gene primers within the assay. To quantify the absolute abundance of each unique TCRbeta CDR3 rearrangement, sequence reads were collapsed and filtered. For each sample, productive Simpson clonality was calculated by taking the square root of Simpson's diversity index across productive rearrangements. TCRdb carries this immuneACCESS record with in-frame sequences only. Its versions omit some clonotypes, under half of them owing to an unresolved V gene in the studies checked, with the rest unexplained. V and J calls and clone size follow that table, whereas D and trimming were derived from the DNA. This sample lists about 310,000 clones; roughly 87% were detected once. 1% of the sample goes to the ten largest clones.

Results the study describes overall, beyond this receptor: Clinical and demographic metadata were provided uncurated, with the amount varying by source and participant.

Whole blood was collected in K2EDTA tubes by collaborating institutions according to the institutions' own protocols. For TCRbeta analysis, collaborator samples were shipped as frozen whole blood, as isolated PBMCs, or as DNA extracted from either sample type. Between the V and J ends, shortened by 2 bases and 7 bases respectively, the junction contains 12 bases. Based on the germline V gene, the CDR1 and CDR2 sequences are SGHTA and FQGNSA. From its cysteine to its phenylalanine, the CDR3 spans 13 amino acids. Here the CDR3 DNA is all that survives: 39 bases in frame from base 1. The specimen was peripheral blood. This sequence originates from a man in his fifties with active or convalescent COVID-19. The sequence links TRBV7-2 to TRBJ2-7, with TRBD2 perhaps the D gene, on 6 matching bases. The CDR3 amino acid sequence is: CASSLWDLREQYF. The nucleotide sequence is TGTGCCAGCAGCTTATGGGACTTGCGTGAGCAGTACTTC.